These 30 T cell receptor beta chains share one sample of origin, sequenced in a study of CD8 T cells in Susac syndrome. Random hexamers were used to reverse transcribe an amount of roughly 0.45 to 1 ug RNA. Each CDR3 protein is one row after TCRdb ran MiXCR on the immunoSEQ multiplex PCR reads. The sample gives 200,000 to 250,000 distinct CDR3 sequences, about 95% of which show up once; about 0.14% is in the top ten. Sequencing was done on a sample of CD4+ T cells from PBMCs. The receptors come from a human donor with Susac syndrome.

In DNA, the CDR3 is TGTGCCAGCAGCCAAGATCTCTGGGGGGGCTCTGGGGCCAACGTCCTGACTTTC. This codes for CASSQDLWGGSGANVLTF. V usage is TRBV3-1 and J usage is TRBJ2-6; 7 bases fit TRBD2. Germline values: CDR1 LGHDT, CDR2 YNNKEL (reference sequence). Trimming removed 0 bases from V and 0 bases from J; junction bases left unmatched: 5. The CDR3 runs to 18 residues.

The chain recombines TRBV11-2 with TRBJ2-5, with a tentative D call TRBD1 (6 bases). The CDR3 contains 15 residues. V dropped 1 base and J dropped 4 bases, with 13 bases sitting between them. Germline V gene lookup returns CDR1 SGHAT and CDR2 FQNNGV. The CDR3 loop reads CASSLAAGVPETQYF. CDR3 DNA: TGTGCCAGCAGCTTAGCGGCAGGGGTCCCAGAGACCCAGTACTTC.

The V gene is TRBV28, the J gene TRBJ1-6, with 7 bases lining up with TRBD1. V shed 4 bases and J 6 bases; nucleotides not matched to a gene: 6. Germline lookup yields CDR1 MDHEN and CDR2 SYDVKM. The CDR3 length is 15 residues. The CDR3: CASSSRQGSNSPLHF. CDR3 DNA sequence: TGTGCCAGCAGTTCCAGACAGGGCAGTAATTCACCCCTCCACTTT.

This sequence joins TRBV5-6 and TRBJ1-2, with a weak D call TRBD1 (5 bases). V was trimmed by 4 bases and J by 4 bases, leaving 20 bases between them. Germline values: CDR1 SGHDT, CDR2 YYEEEE. The length of the CDR3 is 16 residues. CDR3 loop: CASSNTSKGTGYGYTF. Here the CDR3 DNA reads TGTGCCAGCAGCAATACCTCTAAAGGGACGGGCTATGGCTACACCTTC.

This clonotype has just a few counts. The chain recombines TRBV12-3 or TRBV12-4 with TRBJ1-1, with TRBD1 as a possible D gene (6 bases). Trimming pared 3 bases from V and 2 bases from J, leaving 10 bases between. The CDR3 totals 14 residues. CDR3: CASSFGQRNTEAFF. CDR3 coding DNA: TGTGCCAGCAGTTTCGGACAGAGAAACACTGAAGCTTTCTTT.

This chain joins TRBV27 and TRBJ2-7, with D uncertain. V was cut by 3 bases and J by 2 bases, with 14 bases left in between. This CDR3 comprises 15 residues. The V gene's germline CDR1 is MNHEY and CDR2 SMNVEV (reference sequence). The CDR3 here is CASSFSQIVPYEQYF. CDR3 coding DNA: TGTGCCAGCAGTTTTAGTCAGATAGTTCCCTACGAGCAGTACTTC.

The chain is built from TRBV6-2 or TRBV6-3 and TRBJ2-5, with TRBD1 matching over 7 bases. Unmatched junction bases numbered 3, after V lost 8 bases and J lost 3 bases. The CDR3 has 12 residues. Germline values: CDR1 MNHEY, CDR2 SVGEGT. CDR3 loop: CASSQGEETQYF. As DNA, the CDR3 is TGTGCCAGCTCCCAGGGGGAAGAGACCCAGTACTTC.

The chain uses TRBV12-3 or TRBV12-4 and TRBJ1-2; 9 nucleotides line up with TRBD1. The junction had 4 bases not matched to a gene; V was cut back by 0 bases and J by 2 bases. There are 16 residues in the CDR3. The CDR3 sequence: CASSLALGTGNYGYTF. CDR3 nucleotide sequence: TGTGCCAGCAGTTTAGCGCTAGGGACAGGGAACTATGGCTACACCTTC.

The J gene is TRBJ2-5, the V gene TRBV7-3; D is perhaps TRBD1 or TRBD2 (5 bases each). V shed 8 bases and J shed 3 bases, with 13 bases lying between them. CDR1 is SGHTA, CDR2 FQGTGA, per germline. This CDR3 is built from 13 residues. CDR3 DNA: TGTGCCAGCTCACCCGGGACGGAAGAGACCCAGTACTTC. It is translated as CASSPGTEETQYF.

In this sample, this clonotype turned up a few times. The gene calls are TRBV6-5 and TRBJ1-1; a weak D match, TRBD1 (5 bases). The CDR3 totals 15 residues. V shed 6 bases and J shed 1 base, with 15 bases lying between them. In germline, CDR1 is MNHEY, CDR2 SVGAGI. CDR3 bases: TGTGCCAGCAGCCCGACCGGGACCCCGAACACTGAAGCTTTCTTT. It codes for CASSPTGTPNTEAFF.

V usage is TRBV6-2 or TRBV6-3 and J usage is TRBJ2-7; D is possibly TRBD1 or TRBD2 (7 bases each). There are 15 residues in the CDR3. V lost 6 bases to trimming and J lost 2 bases, with 17 bases between them. In germline, CDR1 is MNHEY, CDR2 SVGEGT. The CDR3 coding sequence is TGTGCCAGCAGAAGCGGGACAGTTCATGCCTACGAGCAGTACTTC. This codes for CASRSGTVHAYEQYF.

The rearrangement uses TRBV9 and TRBJ2-5, with TRBD2 matching over 8 bases. This CDR3 contains 15 residues. Germline V gene data show CDR1 as SGDLS and CDR2 as YYNGEE. Unmatched junction bases numbered 3, after V lost 2 bases and J lost 0 bases. In DNA, the CDR3 is TGTGCCAGCAGCGTTGGACTAGCAGACCAAGAGACCCAGTACTTC. Translation gives CASSVGLADQETQYF.

The genes are TRBV14 and TRBJ2-6; perhaps TRBD1 as D (6 bases). The CDR3 contains 17 residues. V was clipped by 1 base and J by 2 bases, with 12 bases between them. Per the germline V gene, CDR1 is SGHDN and CDR2 is FVKESK. The DNA for the CDR3 is TGTGCCAGCAGCCAAGTGAACAGGGCAACTGGGGCCAACGTCCTGACTTTC. As protein: CASSQVNRATGANVLTF.

The rearrangement joins TRBV20-1 to TRBJ1-4, with D maybe TRBD1 (6 bases). From germline, CDR1 is DFQATT and CDR2 SNEGSKA (reference sequence). Trimming removed 0 bases from V and 4 bases from J, with 15 bases in between. The length of the CDR3 is 16 residues. Written as DNA, the CDR3 is TGCAGTGCTAGAGAGCCTCTAGGACAGAATAATGAAAAACTGTTTTTT. The encoded protein is CSAREPLGQNNEKLFF.

The V gene is TRBV12-3 or TRBV12-4, the J gene TRBJ2-7, with TRBD1 matching 10 bases. Trimming removed 5 bases from V and 9 bases from J; junction bases left unmatched: 7. This CDR3 spans 13 amino acids. CDR3 amino acids: CASSTGQGIGQYF. The CDR3 bases are TGTGCCAGCAGTACGGGACAGGGGATCGGGCAGTACTTC.

This clonotype was found a few times. V and J are TRBV6-2 or TRBV6-3 and TRBJ2-5; possibly TRBD2 for D (5 bases). The germline V and J ends were trimmed by 3 bases and 5 bases, with 7 bases remaining between them. Germline loops: CDR1 MNHEY, CDR2 SVGEGT. The CDR3 length is 12 residues. The CDR3 protein is CASSYGGETQYF. The CDR3 DNA is TGTGCCAGCAGTTATGGCGGGGAGACCCAGTACTTC.

This clonotype was seen once. This sequence joins TRBV6-5 and TRBJ1-1; 8 nucleotides line up with TRBD1. The V gene end was trimmed by 5 bases and the J gene end by 6 bases; junction bases not matched to a gene: 5. Germline V gene sequence: CDR1 MNHEY, CDR2 SVGAGI. This CDR3 comprises 13 residues. CDR3 loop: CASSVDRGAEAFF. The CDR3 DNA sequence: TGTGCCAGCAGTGTAGACAGGGGCGCTGAAGCTTTCTTT.

V gene TRBV20-1 combines with J gene TRBJ2-1; D remains ambiguous. V was clipped by 3 bases and J by 6 bases, with 9 bases between them. Germline V lookup: CDR1 DFQATT, CDR2 SNEGSKA (reference sequence). The length of the CDR3 is 12 residues. Here the CDR3 DNA reads TGCAGTGCTAGTACTCAGGCCAATGAGCAGTTCTTC. Protein: CSASTQANEQFF.

V usage is TRBV27 and J usage is TRBJ1-6; weak D call: TRBD1 (5 bases). Germline V gives CDR1 MNHEY, CDR2 SMNVEV (reference sequence). This CDR3 is 15 amino acids long. V dropped 2 bases and J dropped 6 bases, with 11 bases sitting between them. The CDR3 region is CASSLETAPNSPLHF. CDR3 DNA sequence: TGTGCCAGCAGTTTAGAGACAGCCCCTAATTCACCCCTCCACTTT.

This clonotype showed up just a few times. The V call is TRBV4-2, the J call TRBJ2-3; 7 bases line up with TRBD1. With 0 bases clipped from V and 14 bases from J, the junction kept 8 bases outside the gene matches. The V gene's germline CDR1 is LGHNA and CDR2 YNFKEQ. The CDR3 is 13 residues long. The CDR3 loop is CASSQDDGTARYF. CDR3 bases: TGTGCCAGCAGCCAAGACGACGGGACAGCCCGGTATTTT.

This clonotype was seen once. This chain connects TRBV10-3 to TRBJ2-7, with 11 bases identical to TRBD1. CDR3 length equals 16 residues. Per germline, CDR1 ENHRY and CDR2 SYGVKD. After removal of 4 bases from V and 0 bases from J, the junction contained 5 bases not matched to a gene. In nucleotides, the CDR3 is TGTGCCATCAGTGGGCCGGGACAGGGGGACTCCTACGAGCAGTACTTC. It translates to CAISGPGQGDSYEQYF.

The rearrangement links TRBV11-2 to TRBJ1-1; D remains ambiguous. The V end lost 0 bases, the J end lost 3 bases, and 8 bases lay between the germline ends. Germline V lookup: CDR1 SGHAT, CDR2 FQNNGV. The CDR3 loop spans 14 amino acids. As DNA, the CDR3 is TGTGCCAGCAGCTTAGATGGCCAGGACACTGAAGCTTTCTTT. Its translation is CASSLDGQDTEAFF.

This chain connects TRBV28 to TRBJ2-3, with 9 bases identical to TRBD1. Germline-derived CDR1 and CDR2 are MDHEN and SYDVKM. The CDR3 runs to 16 residues. The V and J ends lost 3 bases and 2 bases, in that order; junction bases with no gene match: 6. CDR3 in amino acids: CASSFSGQGFTDTQYF. CDR3 DNA sequence: TGTGCCAGCAGTTTCTCGGGACAGGGATTCACAGATACGCAGTATTTT.

This rearrangement joins TRBV7-2 to TRBJ1-1; D remains ambiguous. V gave up 6 bases and J gave up 1 base, with 15 bases separating them. The CDR3 contains 15 residues. Germline values: CDR1 SGHTA, CDR2 FQGNSA. The CDR3 spells CASSPGQASNTEAFF. CDR3 in DNA: TGTGCCAGCAGTCCCGGGCAGGCGTCGAACACTGAAGCTTTCTTT. The variable domain in full, completed from reference TRBV7-2 and TRBJ1-1, reads GAGVSQSPSNKVTEKGKDVELRCDPISGHTALYWYRQSLGQGLEFLIYFQGNSAPDKSGLPSDRFSAERTGGSVSTLTIQRTQQEDSAVYLCASSPGQASNTEAFFGQGTRLTVV.

This rearrangement joins TRBV3-1 to TRBJ2-3, with 7 nucleotides matching TRBD1. Germline CDR1 reads LGHDT; CDR2 reads YNNKEL (reference sequence). The CDR3 is 15 residues long. V lost 2 bases, J lost 1 base, and 3 bases stayed unmatched. The CDR3 DNA reads TGTGCCAGCAGCCAATTCGGGACAGGCACAGATACGCAGTATTTT. It is translated as CASSQFGTGTDTQYF.

The CDR3 region is CASSFSGGEETQYF. DNA for the CDR3: TGTGCCAGCAGCTTTTCCGGGGGAGAAGAGACCCAGTACTTC. J is TRBJ2-5 and V is TRBV7-2; TRBD2 is a possible D gene (6 bases). The V gene's germline CDR1 is SGHTA and CDR2 FQGNSA. The CDR3 spans 14 residues. Trimming shortened V by 3 bases and J by 3 bases, and 11 bases separated the two germline ends.

V usage is TRBV25-1 and J usage is TRBJ2-6, with no clear D. The CDR3 is 11 amino acids. Trimming removed 9 bases from V and 9 bases from J, with 9 bases in between. Per germline, CDR1 MGHDK and CDR2 SYGVNS. The CDR3 region has the DNA TGTGCCAGTGGAGCTCTCAACGTCCTGACTTTC. It specifies CASGALNVLTF.

The chain links TRBV7-2 to TRBJ2-5; 14 bases are shared with TRBD2. The length of the CDR3 is 17 residues. V gave up 1 base and J gave up 5 bases; unmatched junction bases: 6. Germline CDR1 SGHTA, CDR2 FQGNSA. CDR3 protein: CASSLERTSGGRETQYF. The CDR3 DNA reads as TGTGCCAGCAGCTTAGAGAGGACTAGCGGGGGGAGGGAGACCCAGTACTTC.

V is TRBV6-5 and J is TRBJ2-1; 9 nucleotides align to TRBD2. With V trimmed by 0 bases and J by 2 bases, 2 bases remained unmatched. Germline V CDR1 and CDR2: MNHEY, SVGAGI. The CDR3 extends over 16 amino acids. The CDR3 bases are TGTGCCAGCAGTTACTCGGCTAGCGGGACCTACAATGAGCAGTTCTTC. It codes for CASSYSASGTYNEQFF.

The CDR3 DNA is TGTGCCAGCAGCCCGGGACTAAAAATTAGGCCCCTTCAAGCTTTCTTT. Translating it yields CASSPGLKIRPLQAFF. V is TRBV6-1 and J is TRBJ1-1, with D perhaps matching TRBD1 (5 bases). The CDR3 covers 16 residues. V was cut by 6 bases and J by 9 bases, with 26 bases left in between. The V gene's germline CDR1 is MNHNS and CDR2 SASEGT.